These 21 T cell receptor beta chains were sequenced from one sample in a study of T cell repertoires in cytomegalovirus infection. TCRdb re-called the reads with MiXCR, one entry per CDR3 protein. The sample holds around 710,000 distinct CDR3 sequences; around 29% are singletons and the top ten take over 10%. No antigen is known for these receptors. The specimen was cultured CD8+ T cells from PBMCs, collected from culture after CMV antigen stimulation. These receptors all stem from a human donor in good health (CMV status not recorded). Some clones in this sample may be carry-over from other donors' samples.

This clonotype appeared many times. CDR3 amino acids: CASSPTGGSVLYNEQFF. In nucleotides, the CDR3 is TGTGCCAGCAGTCCTACAGGGGGCAGCGTCCTTTACAATGAGCAGTTCTTC. The chain has TRBV27 and TRBJ2-1, with TRBD1 matching 9 bases. V gave up 5 bases and J gave up 4 bases; unmatched junction bases: 12. Germline loops: CDR1 MNHEY, CDR2 SMNVEV (reference sequence). The CDR3 runs 17 residues.

The J gene is TRBJ1-1, the V gene TRBV5-1; D gene unclear. CDR1 is SGHRS, CDR2 YFSETQ, per germline. Trimming pared 0 bases from V and 4 bases from J, leaving 10 bases between. The CDR3 loop spans 14 amino acids. As DNA, the CDR3 is TGCGCCAGCAGCTTGGGGACGGACGGCACTGAAGCTTTCTTT. This sequence encodes CASSLGTDGTEAFF. Using reference TRBV5-1 and TRBJ1-1 for the parts outside the CDR3, the full variable domain is KAGVTQTPRYLIKTRGQQVTLSCSPISGHRSVSWYQQTPGQGLQFLFEYFSETQRNKGNFPGRFSGRQFSNSRSEMNVSTLELGDSALYLCASSLGTDGTEAFFGQGTRLTVV.

This clonotype occurred once. V usage is TRBV14 and J usage is TRBJ2-7; D remains unclear. The CDR3 runs to 14 residues. Germline V gene lookup returns CDR1 SGHDN and CDR2 FVKESK. V shed 6 bases and J shed 3 bases, with 15 bases lying between them. CDR3 sequence reads: CASSPRPVFYEQYV. Written as DNA, the CDR3 is TGTGCCAGCAGTCCTAGGCCGGTTTTCTACGAGCAGTACGTC.

This clonotype was detected a few times. This chain uses TRBV12-5 with TRBJ1-4, with a weak D call TRBD1 (5 bases). Deletions cut 3 bases from V and 0 bases from J, with 14 bases between. The CDR3 runs to 17 residues. The germline V gene encodes CDR1 LGHNT and CDR2 FRNRAP. The CDR3 DNA reads TGTGCTAGTGGTTTTTCGACAGATAAGTCAACTAATGAAAAACTGTTTTTT. This gives the protein CASGFSTDKSTNEKLFF.

The chain has TRBV9 and TRBJ1-1; tentatively, D is TRBD1 (5 bases). Germline V gives CDR1 SGDLS, CDR2 YYNGEE. V was cut by 2 bases and J by 7 bases, with 12 bases left in between. CDR3 length: 13 amino acids. The CDR3 DNA follows: TGTGCCAGCAGCGTCGCCGGGACGGGTGAAGCTTTCTTT. This gives the protein CASSVAGTGEAFF.

The table lists this clonotype with a few counts. V is TRBV4-2 and J is TRBJ2-3; D tentatively reads TRBD1 or TRBD2 (6 bases each). The V end was cut by 4 bases, the J end by 3 bases, with 17 bases between. CDR1 and CDR2 from the germline V gene are LGHNA and YNFKEQ. The CDR3 has 16 amino acids. CDR3 loop: CASSPLGGGNTDTQYF. CDR3 DNA sequence: TGTGCCAGCAGCCCATTAGGAGGGGGGAATACAGATACGCAGTATTTT.

V gene TRBV7-9 combines with J gene TRBJ2-1; D unresolved. This CDR3 contains 15 residues. CDR1 and CDR2 (germline): SEHNR, FQNEAQ (reference sequence). V was pared by 1 base and J by 4 bases, with 11 bases between. CDR3 nucleotide sequence: TGTGCCAGCAGCTTAGGGATGGGCAGTTACAATGAGCAGTTCTTC. As protein: CASSLGMGSYNEQFF.

The V and J genes are TRBV6-4 and TRBJ1-1, with 7 bases that match TRBD1. J gave up 4 bases and V 1 base, and 6 bases lay outside the gene matches. The CDR3 is 15 amino acids. CDR1 and CDR2 from the germline V gene are MRHNA and SNTAGT. CDR3: CASSDYSGGSTEAFF. CDR3 nucleotide sequence: TGTGCCAGCAGTGACTACTCAGGGGGGAGCACTGAAGCTTTCTTT.

This clonotype turned up a few times. This chain uses TRBV11-3 with TRBJ1-1; D is undetermined. Germline V gene sequence: CDR1 SGHNT, CDR2 YENEEA. This CDR3 has 10 amino acids. Trimming took off 6 bases at V and 9 bases at J, with 8 bases between the two ends. The CDR3: CASSYLQAFF. CDR3 DNA sequence: TGTGCCAGCAGTTACTTACAAGCTTTCTTT. Full variable domain (remainder filled in from reference TRBV11-3 and TRBJ1-1): EAGVVQSPRYKIIEKKQPVAFWCNPISGHNTLYWYLQNLGQGPELLIRYENEEAVDDSQLPKDRFSAERLKGVDSTLKIQPAELGDSAVYLCASSYLQAFFGQGTRLTVV.

V and J are TRBV12-3 or TRBV12-4 and TRBJ1-2, with TRBD1 as a possible D gene (5 bases). The CDR3 has 16 amino acids. Between the trimmed V and J ends, which lost 3 bases and 1 base, there was a span of 15 bases. CDR3 DNA: TGTGCCAGCAGTTTTGCCGCAGGGAAACTTAACTATGGCTACACCTTC. It translates to CASSFAAGKLNYGYTF.

This clonotype appeared a few times. The rearrangement joins TRBV12-3 or TRBV12-4 to TRBJ2-4; possibly TRBD2 for D (5 bases). The length of the CDR3 is 14 residues. V lost 3 bases, J lost 8 bases, and 14 bases lay in between. CDR3 DNA sequence: TGTGCCAGCAGTTTGCGGGCCGCGGTGGACATTCAGTACTTC. It specifies CASSLRAAVDIQYF.

This clonotype was counted between two and nine times. The chain carries TRBV7-6 and TRBJ1-2; TRBD1 is a possible D gene (6 bases). Germline V gene data show CDR1 as SGHVS and CDR2 as FNYEAQ. V was trimmed by 1 base and J by 4 bases, leaving 13 bases between them. This CDR3 contains 15 residues. CDR3 DNA sequence: TGTGCCAGCAGCTTAGATCCAGGGGAAAGCTATGGCTACACCTTC. It specifies CASSLDPGESYGYTF.

This clonotype was counted ten times or more. The rearrangement links TRBV7-8 to TRBJ2-4, with D perhaps TRBD1 or TRBD2 (6 bases each). The V gene lost 5 bases and the J gene lost 3 bases, with 14 bases spanning the gap. This CDR3 region has 15 residues. The germline gives CDR1 SGHVS, CDR2 FQNEAQ. The CDR3 here is CASSPPGEDKNIQYF. CDR3 DNA sequence: TGTGCCAGCAGCCCACCAGGGGAGGACAAAAACATTCAGTACTTC.

This clonotype has just a few counts. This chain links TRBV12-3 or TRBV12-4 with TRBJ1-4, with D perhaps TRBD1 (5 bases). Trimming shortened V by 4 bases and J by 7 bases, and 13 bases separated the two germline ends. This CDR3 spans 14 amino acids. The CDR3 sequence is CASSSGGGFEKLFF. Written as DNA, the CDR3 is TGTGCCAGCAGTTCCGGCGGGGGATTTGAAAAACTGTTTTTT.

The genes are TRBV7-9 and TRBJ1-1; 7 bases agree with TRBD1. Germline loops: CDR1 SEHNR, CDR2 FQNEAQ (reference sequence). The CDR3 has 17 residues. Trimming took 3 bases from V and 0 from J; bases not matched to a gene: 10. The DNA of the CDR3 is TGTGCCAGCAGCTTCCCCTCAGGGGGGTCGGTGAACACTGAAGCTTTCTTT. Protein: CASSFPSGGSVNTEAFF.

This clonotype turned up a few times. The chain employs TRBV7-2 and TRBJ1-2; tentative D call: TRBD1 (6 bases). The V end lost 3 bases, the J end lost 5 bases, and 10 bases lay between the germline ends. CDR1 is SGHTA and CDR2 is FQGNSA in the germline V gene. The CDR3 extends over 13 amino acids. CDR3: CASSFTTGYGYTF. The CDR3 bases are TGTGCCAGCAGCTTTACGACAGGTTATGGCTACACCTTC.

This clonotype showed up just a few times. The V gene is TRBV10-3, the J gene TRBJ2-1; a weak D match, TRBD1 (5 bases). CDR1 and CDR2 (germline): ENHRY, SYGVKD. Trimming cost V 3 bases and J 0 bases, with 9 bases left between them. The CDR3 runs to 15 residues. The CDR3 nucleotides read TGTGCCATCAGTGAAGGGGTGTACTCCTACAATGAGCAGTTCTTC. Translation: CAISEGVYSYNEQFF.

This clonotype was found many times. V and J are TRBV7-6 and TRBJ2-2; no definite D call. Trimming removed 5 bases at V and 0 bases at J, with 10 bases between. From germline, CDR1 is SGHVS and CDR2 FNYEAQ. The CDR3 loop spans 15 amino acids. The CDR3 DNA sequence: TGTGCCAGCAGCAGACGACACACGAACACCGGGGAGCTGTTTTTT. Protein: CASSRRHTNTGELFF.

The chain links TRBV28 to TRBJ2-3; tentatively, D is TRBD1 (8 bases). Trimming removed 6 bases from V and 2 bases from J, with 15 bases in between. This CDR3 region has 15 residues. Germline-derived CDR1 and CDR2 are MDHEN and SYDVKM. The CDR3 DNA is TGTGCCAGCAGCCTACAGGGGGGGCTCACAGATACGCAGTATTTT. This codes for CASSLQGGLTDTQYF.

This clonotype was counted many times. The rearrangement joins TRBV7-9 to TRBJ2-3; the D gene is possibly TRBD1 (5 bases). Trimming left V 6 bases short and J 1 base short, with 8 bases between. CDR1 SEHNR and CDR2 FQNEAQ come from the germline V gene (reference sequence). The CDR3 loop spans 13 amino acids. The DNA for the CDR3 is TGTGCCAGCAGTTTACAGGGCACAGATACGCAGTATTTT. This encodes CASSLQGTDTQYF.

In its sample, this clonotype was seen a few times. The chain employs TRBV29-1 and TRBJ2-1, with 12 bases that match TRBD2. The CDR3 contains 17 residues. J lost 0 bases, V lost 1 base, and 4 bases had no gene match. The germline gives CDR1 SQVTM, CDR2 ANQGSEA. This CDR3 is CSVEGTSGVPSYNEQFF. CDR3 nucleotide sequence: TGCAGCGTTGAAGGGACTAGCGGGGTTCCCTCCTACAATGAGCAGTTCTTC.